The entry that follows covers one T cell receptor beta chain sequence. Using immunoSEQ multiplex PCR, the repertoire was profiled, and TCRdb retains in-frame clones only, with some absent. The table shows under 2.5 million clones, with around 92% occurring only once. The data derive from a study of shared clonotypes between healthy human individuals. Between the trimmed V and J ends, which lost 3 bases and 4 bases, there was a span of 18 bases. Germline CDR1 and CDR2: MDHEN and SYDVKM. The CDR3 contains 16 residues. The V call is TRBV28, the J call TRBJ1-2, with D possibly being TRBD1 (6 bases). Material: naive CD4+ T cells from PBMCs. Documented subset: CD45RA+ positively selected. The source is a young man in good health. Some clones in this sample may be carry-over from other donors' samples. CDR3: CASSFSPVRGGYGYTF. CDR3 DNA: TGTGCCAGCAGTTTCTCTCCCGTAAGGGGGGGCTATGGCTACACCTTC.